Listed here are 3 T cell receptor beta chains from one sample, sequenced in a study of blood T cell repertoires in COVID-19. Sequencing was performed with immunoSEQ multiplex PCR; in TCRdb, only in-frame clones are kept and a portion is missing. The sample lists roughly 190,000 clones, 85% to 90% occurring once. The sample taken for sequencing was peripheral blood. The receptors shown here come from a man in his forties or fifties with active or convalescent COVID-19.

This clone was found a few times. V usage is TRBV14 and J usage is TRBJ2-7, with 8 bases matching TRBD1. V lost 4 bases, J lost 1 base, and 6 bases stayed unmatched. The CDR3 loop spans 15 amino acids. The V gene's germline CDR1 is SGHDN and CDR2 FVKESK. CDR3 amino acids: CASSRTGFASYEQYF. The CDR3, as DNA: TGTGCCAGCAGCCGGACAGGGTTCGCATCCTACGAGCAGTACTTC.

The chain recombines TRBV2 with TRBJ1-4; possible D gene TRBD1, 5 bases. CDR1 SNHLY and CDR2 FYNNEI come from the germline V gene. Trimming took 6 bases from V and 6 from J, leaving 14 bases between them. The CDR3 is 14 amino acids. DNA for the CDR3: TGTGCCAGCAGGCGGGACGCTTGGGATGAAAAACTGTTTTTT. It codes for CASRRDAWDEKLFF.

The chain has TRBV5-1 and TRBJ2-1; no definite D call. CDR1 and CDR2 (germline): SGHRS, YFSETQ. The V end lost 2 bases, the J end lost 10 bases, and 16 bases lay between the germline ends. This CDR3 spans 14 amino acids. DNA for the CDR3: TGCGCCAGCAGCTTTATAAGAGGAATCGGGGAGCAGTTCTTC. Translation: CASSFIRGIGEQFF.